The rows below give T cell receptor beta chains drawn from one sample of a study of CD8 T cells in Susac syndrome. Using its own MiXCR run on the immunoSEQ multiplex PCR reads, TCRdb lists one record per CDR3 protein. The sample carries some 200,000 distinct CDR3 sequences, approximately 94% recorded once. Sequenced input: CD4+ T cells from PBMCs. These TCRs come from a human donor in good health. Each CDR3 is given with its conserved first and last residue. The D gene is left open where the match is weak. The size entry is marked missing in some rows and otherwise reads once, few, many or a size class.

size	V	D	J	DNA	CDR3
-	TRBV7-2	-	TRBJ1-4	TGTGCCAGCAGCTTTATTCTCCCCGCAGGCGAAAAACTGTTTTTT	CASSFILPAGEKLFF
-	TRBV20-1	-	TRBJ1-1	TGCAGTGCTAGCAGGACACTCATGAACACTGAAGCTTTCTTT	CSASRTLMNTEAFF
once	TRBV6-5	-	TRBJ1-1	TGTGCCAGCAGTCCCCTGTTCAGCCGGGCTGAAGCTTTCTTT	CASSPLFSRAEAFF
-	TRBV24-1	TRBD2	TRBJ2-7	TGTGCCACCAGTGGCGGGAGTCGGTCCTACGAGCAGTACTTC	CATSGGSRSYEQYF
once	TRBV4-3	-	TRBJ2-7	TGCGCCAGCAGCCAGGTCCTTGGATACGAGCAGTACTTC	CASSQVLGYEQYF
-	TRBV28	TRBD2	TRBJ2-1	TGTGCCAGCACCCTTTTTGCTAGCGGGAGCGGCTATGAGCAGTTCTTC	CASTLFASGSGYEQFF
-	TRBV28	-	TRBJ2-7	TGTGCCAGCAGGGGAGGACAGGAGCTGTCCTACGAGCAGTACTTC	CASRGGQELSYEQYF
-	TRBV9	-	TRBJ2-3	TGTGCCAGCAGCCCTCAAGCCGATACGCAGTATTTT	CASSPQADTQYF
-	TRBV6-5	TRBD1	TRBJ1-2	TGTGCCAGCAGGCCCTCAGGGGGCGCGGGCTACACCTTC	CASRPSGGAGYTF
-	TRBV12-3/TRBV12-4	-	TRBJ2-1	TGTGCCAGCAGTCCCTACGTTGTCCCTCAGTTCTTC	CASSPYVVPQFF
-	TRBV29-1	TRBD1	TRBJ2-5	TGCAGCGTTGTCCGGGACAGGGTTCAAGAGACCCAGTACTTC	CSVVRDRVQETQYF
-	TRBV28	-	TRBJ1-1	TGTGCCAGCAGTTCCGGACAGACCCTGGGGCCTGAAGCTTTCTTT	CASSSGQTLGPEAFF
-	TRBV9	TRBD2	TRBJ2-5	TGTGCCAGCAGCGGATCAGCGGGAGAATGGGAGACCCAGTACTTC	CASSGSAGEWETQYF
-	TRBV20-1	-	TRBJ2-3	TGCAGTGCTCCCACCCTGACCTACGCAGATACGCAGTATTTT	CSAPTLTYADTQYF
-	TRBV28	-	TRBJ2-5	TGTGCCACCCTCCAAGAGACCCAGTACTTC	CATLQETQYF
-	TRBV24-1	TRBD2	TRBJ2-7	TGTGCCACCAGTGACCTGACTAGCGGGGACGAGCAGTACTTC	CATSDLTSGDEQYF
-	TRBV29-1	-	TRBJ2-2	TGCAGCGGGGGGGATCGGGCGACCGGGGAGCTGTTTTTT	CSGGDRATGELFF
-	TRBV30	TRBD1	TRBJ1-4	TGTGCCTGGAGTCCCGAAGAGGACAGGGAAAATGAAAAACTGTTTTTT	CAWSPEEDRENEKLFF
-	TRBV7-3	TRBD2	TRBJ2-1	TGTGCCAGCAGCTATACCGGGACTAGCTCCCTTACAGTTCGATGGCATGAGCAGTTCTTC	CASSYTGTSSLTVRWHEQFF
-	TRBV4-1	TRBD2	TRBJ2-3	TGCGCCAGCAGCCAAGAATCTGGCCTAGCGGGAGTCCCAGATACGCAGTATTTT	CASSQESGLAGVPDTQYF
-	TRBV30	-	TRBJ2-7	TGTGCCTGGGGTCGGGACAACTACGAGCAGTACTTC	CAWGRDNYEQYF
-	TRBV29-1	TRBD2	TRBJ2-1	TGCAGCGTAGCAGCGGGAATCCCCAATGAGCAGTTCTTC	CSVAAGIPNEQFF
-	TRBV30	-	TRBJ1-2	TGTGCCTGGAGTCGACGGAGCCTTTTAGCCGATGGCTACACCTTC	CAWSRRSLLADGYTF
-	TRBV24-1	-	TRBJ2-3	TGTGCCACCAGTGATTCTCGGGACGGCACAGATACGCAGTATTTT	CATSDSRDGTDTQYF
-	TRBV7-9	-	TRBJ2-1	TGTGCCAGCAGCTTTGGAGTTGGAGCGGATGAGCAGTTCTTC	CASSFGVGADEQFF
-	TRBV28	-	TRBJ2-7	TGTGCCAGCAGTTTGGGCGGTGGAGGGGCTCAGGAGCAGTACTTC	CASSLGGGGAQEQYF
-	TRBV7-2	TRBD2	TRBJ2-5	TGTGCCAGCAGCTTCTCTAGCGGGGACGAGACCCAGTACTTC	CASSFSSGDETQYF
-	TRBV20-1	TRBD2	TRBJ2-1	TGCAGTGCGGCGGGTGGGACTAGGGGTCTTGGTGAGCAGTTCTTC	CSAAGGTRGLGEQFF
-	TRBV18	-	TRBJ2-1	TGTGCCAGCTCACCAACCCCCCAAGTCGATGAGCAGTTCTTC	CASSPTPQVDEQFF
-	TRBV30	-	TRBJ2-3	TGTGCCGGGAATTCCGGGCCCCCGGGTACGCAGTATTTT	CAGNSGPPGTQYF
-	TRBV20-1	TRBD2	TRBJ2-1	TGCAGTGCTAGAGCCGGGAGGGCCTCTTCCTACAATGAGCAGTTCTTC	CSARAGRASSYNEQFF